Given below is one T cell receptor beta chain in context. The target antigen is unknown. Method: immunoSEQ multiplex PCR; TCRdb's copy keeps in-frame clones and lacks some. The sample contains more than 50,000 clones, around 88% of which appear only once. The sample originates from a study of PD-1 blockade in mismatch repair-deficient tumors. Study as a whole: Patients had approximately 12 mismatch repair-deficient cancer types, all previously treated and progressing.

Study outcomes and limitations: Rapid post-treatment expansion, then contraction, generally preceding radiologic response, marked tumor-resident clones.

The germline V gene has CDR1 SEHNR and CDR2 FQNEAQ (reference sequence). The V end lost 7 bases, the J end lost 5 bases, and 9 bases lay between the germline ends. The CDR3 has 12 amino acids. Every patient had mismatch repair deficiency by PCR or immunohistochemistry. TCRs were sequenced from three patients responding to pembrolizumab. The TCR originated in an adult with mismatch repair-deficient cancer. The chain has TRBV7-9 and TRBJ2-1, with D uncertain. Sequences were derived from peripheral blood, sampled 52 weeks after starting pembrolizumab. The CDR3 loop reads CASKLHNNEQFF. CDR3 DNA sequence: TGTGCCAGCAAGCTTCACAACAATGAGCAGTTCTTC.